This T cell receptor beta chain derives from a study of blood T cell repertoires in COVID-19. Background on the study: Sources were T cells, B-cell-depleted T cells, or PBMCs; the material itself was cDNA or gDNA.

Unmatched junction bases numbered 9, after V lost 3 bases and J lost 3 bases. CDR1 MNHNS and CDR2 SASEGT come from the germline V gene. This CDR3 comprises 18 residues. Profiled with immunoSEQ multiplex PCR; TCRdb holds only in-frame clones, not every one. The data show 300,000 to 350,000 clones, roughly 90% seen once. The sample taken for sequencing was PBMCs or T cells enriched from blood (not recorded which). The chain combines TRBV6-1 with TRBJ2-2; TRBD2 agrees at 11 bases. The TCR comes from a woman younger than 45 who had been exposed to COVID-19. The CDR3 nucleotides read TGTGCCAGCAGTGATGGGCTAGCGGGAGGAGGGGACACCGGGGAGCTGTTTTTT. Protein sequence: CASSDGLAGGGDTGELFF.